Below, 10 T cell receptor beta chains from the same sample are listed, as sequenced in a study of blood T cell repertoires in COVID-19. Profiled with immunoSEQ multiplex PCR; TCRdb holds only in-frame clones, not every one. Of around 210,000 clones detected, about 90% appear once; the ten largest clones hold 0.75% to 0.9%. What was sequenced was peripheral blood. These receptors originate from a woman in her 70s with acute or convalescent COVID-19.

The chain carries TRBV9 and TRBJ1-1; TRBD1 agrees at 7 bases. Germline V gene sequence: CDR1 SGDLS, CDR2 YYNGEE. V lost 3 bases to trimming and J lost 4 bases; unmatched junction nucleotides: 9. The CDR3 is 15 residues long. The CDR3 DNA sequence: TGTGCCAGCAGCGGAGGGGGCCAGTTGACCACTGAAGCTTTCTTT. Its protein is CASSGGGQLTTEAFF.

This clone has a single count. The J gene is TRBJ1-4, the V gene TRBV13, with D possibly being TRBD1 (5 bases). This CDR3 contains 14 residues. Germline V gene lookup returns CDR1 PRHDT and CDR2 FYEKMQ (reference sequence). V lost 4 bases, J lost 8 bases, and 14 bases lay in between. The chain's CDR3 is CASSSGTSSEKLFF. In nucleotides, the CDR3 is TGTGCCAGCAGCTCCGGGACTTCGAGCGAAAAACTGTTTTTT. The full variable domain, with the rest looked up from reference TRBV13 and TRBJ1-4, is AAGVIQSPRHLIKEKRETATLKCYPIPRHDTVYWYQQGPGQDPQFLISFYEKMQSDKGSIPDRFSAQQFSDYHSELNMSSLELGDSALYFCASSSGTSSEKLFFGSGTQLSVL.

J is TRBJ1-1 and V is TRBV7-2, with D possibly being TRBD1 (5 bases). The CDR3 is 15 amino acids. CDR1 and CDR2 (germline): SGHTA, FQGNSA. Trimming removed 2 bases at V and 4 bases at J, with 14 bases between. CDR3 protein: CASSLSSYGGTEAFF. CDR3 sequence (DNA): TGTGCCAGCAGCTTAAGTTCCTACGGGGGCACTGAAGCTTTCTTT.

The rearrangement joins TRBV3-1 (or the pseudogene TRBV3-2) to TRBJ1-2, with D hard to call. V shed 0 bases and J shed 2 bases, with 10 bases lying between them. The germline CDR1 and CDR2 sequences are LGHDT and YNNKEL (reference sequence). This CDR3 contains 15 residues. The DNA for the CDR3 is TGTGCCAGCAGCCAAGACGTTACAGTGAACTATGGCTACACCTTC. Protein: CASSQDVTVNYGYTF.

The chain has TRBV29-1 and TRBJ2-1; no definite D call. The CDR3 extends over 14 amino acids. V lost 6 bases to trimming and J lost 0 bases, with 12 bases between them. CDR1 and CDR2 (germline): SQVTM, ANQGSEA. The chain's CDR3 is CSVSGVSSYNEQFF. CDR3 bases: TGCAGCGTGTCCGGAGTTAGCTCCTACAATGAGCAGTTCTTC.

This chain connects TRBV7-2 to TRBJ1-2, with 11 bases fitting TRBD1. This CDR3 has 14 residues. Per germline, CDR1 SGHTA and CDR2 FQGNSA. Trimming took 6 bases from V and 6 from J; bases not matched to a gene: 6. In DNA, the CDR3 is TGTGCCAGCAGTCGGACGGGACAGGGGGATGGCTACACCTTC. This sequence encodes CASSRTGQGDGYTF.

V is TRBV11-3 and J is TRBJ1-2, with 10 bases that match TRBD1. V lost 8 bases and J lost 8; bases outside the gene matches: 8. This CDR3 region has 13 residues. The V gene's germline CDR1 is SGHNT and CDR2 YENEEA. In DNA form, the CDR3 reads TGTGCCAGCCATGCGGACAGGGGGTCGGGCTACACCTTC. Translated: CASHADRGSGYTF.

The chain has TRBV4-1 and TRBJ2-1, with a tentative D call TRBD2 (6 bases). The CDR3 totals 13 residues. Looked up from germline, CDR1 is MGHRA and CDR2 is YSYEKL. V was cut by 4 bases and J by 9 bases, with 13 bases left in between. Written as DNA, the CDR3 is TGCGCCAGCAGCCTTCTCAACGGGGGTGAGCAGTTCTTC. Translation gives CASSLLNGGEQFF.

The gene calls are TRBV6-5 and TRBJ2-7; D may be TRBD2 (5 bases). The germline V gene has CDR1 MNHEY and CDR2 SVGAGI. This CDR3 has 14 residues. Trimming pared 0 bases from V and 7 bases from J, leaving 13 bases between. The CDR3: CASSYSMEDGEQYF. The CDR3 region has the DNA TGTGCCAGCAGTTACTCGATGGAGGACGGGGAGCAGTACTTC.

CDR3 coding DNA: TGTGCCAGCAGACGAACTGGACAGGGAAAGAGAAGCTACACCTTC. Protein: CASRRTGQGKRSYTF. V gene TRBV6-5 combines with J gene TRBJ1-2; 8 bases are shared with TRBD1. This CDR3 region has 15 residues. J was trimmed by 9 bases and V by 6 bases; bases with no gene match: 15. Looked up from germline, CDR1 is MNHEY and CDR2 is SVGAGI.